Detailed here is one TCR beta chain. Germline assignment: CDR1 SGHDT and CDR2 YYEEEE. The CDR3 length is 15 residues. The germline V and J ends were trimmed by 1 base and 0 bases, with 8 bases remaining between them. Followed longitudinally, the Seattle patients had been enrolled during active infection. These data originate in a study of blood T cell repertoires in COVID-19. Study context: The analysed material was cDNA or gDNA that came from T cells, B-cell-depleted T cells, or PBMCs.

Authors' processing steps: Counts of nucleated cells, estimated from reference gene primer amplification, were obtained. Clones were sequenced by immunoSEQ multiplex PCR, and TCRdb holds only the in-frame ones, with some missing. D and trimming come from the DNA, and the V and J calls and clone size come from that table. The data contain 330,000 or so clones, approximately 89% of them singletons. This receptor was identified in a woman in her sixties with COVID-19, enrolled during active disease. Sequenced material: peripheral blood. J is TRBJ1-5 and V is TRBV5-6; D is unresolved. In nucleotides, the CDR3 is TGTGCCAGCAGCTTGAGGAGATATAGCAATCAGCCCCAGCATTTT. It specifies CASSLRRYSNQPQHF.